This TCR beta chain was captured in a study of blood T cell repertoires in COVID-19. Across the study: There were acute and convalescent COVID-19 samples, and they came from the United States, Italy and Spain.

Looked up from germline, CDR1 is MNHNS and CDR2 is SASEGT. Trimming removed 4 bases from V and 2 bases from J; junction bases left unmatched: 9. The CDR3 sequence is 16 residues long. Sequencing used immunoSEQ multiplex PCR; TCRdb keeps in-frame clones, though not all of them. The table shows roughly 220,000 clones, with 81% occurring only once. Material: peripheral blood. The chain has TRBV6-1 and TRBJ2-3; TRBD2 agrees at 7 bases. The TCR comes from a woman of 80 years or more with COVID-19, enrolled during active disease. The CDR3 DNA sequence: TGTGCCAGCAGTGTGGTGGCTAGCGGCCTCACAGATACGCAGTATTTT. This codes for CASSVVASGLTDTQYF.